The TCR beta chain under discussion was sequenced for a study of T cell changes during pregnancy in multiple sclerosis. Assay: immunoSEQ multiplex PCR; the TCRdb copy retains only in-frame clones and omits some. The profile shows 70,000 to 95,000 clones, about 93% of them singletons. This CDR3 is 14 amino acids long. With V trimmed by 4 bases and J by 5 bases, 3 bases remained unmatched. Germline-derived CDR1 and CDR2 are MNHNY and SVGAGI (reference sequence). This specimen was peripheral blood, taken after pregnancy. The rearrangement uses TRBV6-6 and TRBJ2-7, with TRBD2 identical over 12 bases. This TCR was recovered from a female donor in good health, enrolled as a control in a pregnancy study. DNA for the CDR3: TGTGCCAGCAGTTTCCTAGCGGGGGGGAACGAGCAGTACTTC. Translated: CASSFLAGGNEQYF.